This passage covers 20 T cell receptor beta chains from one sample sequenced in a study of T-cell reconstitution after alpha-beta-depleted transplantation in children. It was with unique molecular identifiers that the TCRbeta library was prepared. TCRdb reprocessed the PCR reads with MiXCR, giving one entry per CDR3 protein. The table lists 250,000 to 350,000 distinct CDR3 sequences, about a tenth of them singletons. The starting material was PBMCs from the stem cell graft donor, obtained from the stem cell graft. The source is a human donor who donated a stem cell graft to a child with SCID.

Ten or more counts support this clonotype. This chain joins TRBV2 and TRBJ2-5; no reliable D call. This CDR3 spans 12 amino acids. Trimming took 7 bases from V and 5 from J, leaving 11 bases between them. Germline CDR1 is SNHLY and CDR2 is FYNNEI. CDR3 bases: TGTGCCAGCACCGAGGTCCCCGAGACCCAGTACTTC. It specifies CASTEVPETQYF. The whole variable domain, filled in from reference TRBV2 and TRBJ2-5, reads EPEVTQTPSHQVTQMGQEVILRCVPISNHLYFYWYRQILGQKVEFLVSFYNNEISEKSEIFDDQFSVERPDGSNFTLKIRSTKLEDSAMYFCASTEVPETQYFGPGTRLLVL.

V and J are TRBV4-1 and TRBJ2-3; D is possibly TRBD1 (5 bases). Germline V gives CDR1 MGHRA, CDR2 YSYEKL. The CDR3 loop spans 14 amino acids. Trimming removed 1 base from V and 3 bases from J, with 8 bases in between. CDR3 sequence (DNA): TGCGCCAGCAGCCAAGCGCAGGGAACAGATACGCAGTATTTT. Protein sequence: CASSQAQGTDTQYF.

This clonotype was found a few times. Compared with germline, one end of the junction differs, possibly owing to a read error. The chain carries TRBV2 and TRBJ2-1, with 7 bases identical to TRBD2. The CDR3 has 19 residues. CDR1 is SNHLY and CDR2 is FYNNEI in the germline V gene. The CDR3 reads CACSPRGWEGSSSYNEQFF. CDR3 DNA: TGTGCCTGCAGTCCTAGAGGTTGGGAGGGGAGTAGCTCCTACAATGAGCAGTTCTTC.

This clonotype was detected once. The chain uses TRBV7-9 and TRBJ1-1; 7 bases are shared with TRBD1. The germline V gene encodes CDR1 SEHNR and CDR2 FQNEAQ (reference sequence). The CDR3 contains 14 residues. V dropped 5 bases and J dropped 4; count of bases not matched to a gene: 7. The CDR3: CASSPGTAPTEAFF. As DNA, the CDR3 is TGTGCCAGCAGCCCCGGGACAGCACCCACTGAAGCTTTCTTT. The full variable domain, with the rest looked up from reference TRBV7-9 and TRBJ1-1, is DTGVSQNPRHKITKRGQNVTFRCDPISEHNRLYWYRQTLGQGPEFLTYFQNEAQLEKSRLLSDRFSAERPKGSFSTLEIQRTEQGDSAMYLCASSPGTAPTEAFFGQGTRLTVV.

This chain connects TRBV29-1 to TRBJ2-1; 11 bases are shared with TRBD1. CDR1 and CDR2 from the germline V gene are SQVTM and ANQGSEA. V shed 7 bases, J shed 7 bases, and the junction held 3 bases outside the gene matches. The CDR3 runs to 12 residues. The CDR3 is CSAGQGANEQFF. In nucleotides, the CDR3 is TGCAGCGCAGGACAGGGGGCAAATGAGCAGTTCTTC.

CDR3 residues: CASSLVGYEAFF. The CDR3 bases are TGTGCCAGCAGTTTGGTAGGATATGAAGCTTTCTTT. The rearrangement uses TRBV12-3 or TRBV12-4 and TRBJ1-1; D gene unclear. Trimming pared 3 bases from V and 7 bases from J, leaving 9 bases between. The CDR3 sequence is 12 residues long.

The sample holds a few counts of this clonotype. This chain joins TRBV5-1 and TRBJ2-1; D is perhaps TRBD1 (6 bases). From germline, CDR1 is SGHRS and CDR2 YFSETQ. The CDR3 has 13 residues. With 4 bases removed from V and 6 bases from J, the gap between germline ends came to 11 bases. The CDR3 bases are TGCGCCAGCAGCATCCGGGACACCAATGAGCAGTTCTTC. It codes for CASSIRDTNEQFF.

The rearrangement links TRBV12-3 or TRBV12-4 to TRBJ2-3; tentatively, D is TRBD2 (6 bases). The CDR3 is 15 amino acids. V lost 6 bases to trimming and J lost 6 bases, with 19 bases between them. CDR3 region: CASSYRAGGPDTQYF. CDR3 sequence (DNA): TGTGCCAGCAGCTACCGGGCCGGAGGGCCGGATACGCAGTATTTT.

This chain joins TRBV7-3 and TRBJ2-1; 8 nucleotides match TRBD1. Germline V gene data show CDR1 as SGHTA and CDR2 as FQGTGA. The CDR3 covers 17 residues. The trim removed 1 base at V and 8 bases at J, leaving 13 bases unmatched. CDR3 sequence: CASSLRGDRPSGDEQFF. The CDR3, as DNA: TGTGCCAGCAGCTTAAGGGGGGACAGGCCTAGTGGTGATGAGCAGTTCTTC. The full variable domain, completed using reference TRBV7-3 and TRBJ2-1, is GAGVSQTPSNKVTEKGKYVELRCDPISGHTALYWYRQSLGQGPEFLIYFQGTGAADDSGLPNDRFFAVRPEGSVSTLKIQRTERGDSAVYLCASSLRGDRPSGDEQFFGPGTRLTVL.

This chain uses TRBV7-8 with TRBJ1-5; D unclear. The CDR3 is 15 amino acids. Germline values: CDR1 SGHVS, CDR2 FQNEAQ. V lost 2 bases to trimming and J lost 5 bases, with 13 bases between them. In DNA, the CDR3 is TGTGCCAGCAGCTTAAACTTGGAATGGGATCAGCCCCAGCATTTT. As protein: CASSLNLEWDQPQHF.

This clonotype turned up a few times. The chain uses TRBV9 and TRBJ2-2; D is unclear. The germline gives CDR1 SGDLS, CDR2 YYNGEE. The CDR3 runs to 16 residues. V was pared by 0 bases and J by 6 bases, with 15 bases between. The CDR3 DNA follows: TGTGCCAGCAGCGTAGGGGCTTTTACTCAGGCCGGGGAGCTGTTTTTT. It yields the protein CASSVGAFTQAGELFF. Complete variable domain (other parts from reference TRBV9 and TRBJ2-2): DSGVTQTPKHLITATGQRVTLRCSPRSGDLSVYWYQQSLDQGLQFLIQYYNGEERAKGNILERFSAQQFPDLHSELNLSSLELGDSALYFCASSVGAFTQAGELFFGEGSRLTVL.

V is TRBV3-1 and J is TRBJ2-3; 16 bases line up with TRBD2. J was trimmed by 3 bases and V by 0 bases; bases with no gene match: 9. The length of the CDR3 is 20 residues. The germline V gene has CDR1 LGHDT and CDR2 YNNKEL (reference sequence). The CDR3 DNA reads TGTGCCAGCAGCCAAGATGGGGGGACTAGCGGGGGGGCGAGGACAGATACGCAGTATTTT. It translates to CASSQDGGTSGGARTDTQYF.

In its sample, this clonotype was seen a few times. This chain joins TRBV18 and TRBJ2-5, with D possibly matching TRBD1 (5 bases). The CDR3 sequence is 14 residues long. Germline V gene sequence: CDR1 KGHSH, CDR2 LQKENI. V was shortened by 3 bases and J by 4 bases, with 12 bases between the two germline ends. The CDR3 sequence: CASSPQGLGETQYF. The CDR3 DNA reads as TGTGCCAGCTCACCCCAGGGATTGGGAGAGACCCAGTACTTC.

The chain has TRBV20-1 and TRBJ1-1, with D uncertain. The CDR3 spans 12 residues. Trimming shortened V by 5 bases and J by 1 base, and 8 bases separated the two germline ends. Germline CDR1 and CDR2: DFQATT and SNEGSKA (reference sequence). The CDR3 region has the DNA TGCAGTGCTGGGAGAGGGAACACTGAAGCTTTCTTT. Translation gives CSAGRGNTEAFF.

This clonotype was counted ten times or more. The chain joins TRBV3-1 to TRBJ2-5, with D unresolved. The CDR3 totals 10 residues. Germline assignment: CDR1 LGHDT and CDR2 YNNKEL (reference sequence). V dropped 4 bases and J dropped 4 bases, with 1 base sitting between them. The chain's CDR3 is CASSLETQYF. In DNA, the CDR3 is TGTGCCAGCAGCCTAGAGACCCAGTACTTC.

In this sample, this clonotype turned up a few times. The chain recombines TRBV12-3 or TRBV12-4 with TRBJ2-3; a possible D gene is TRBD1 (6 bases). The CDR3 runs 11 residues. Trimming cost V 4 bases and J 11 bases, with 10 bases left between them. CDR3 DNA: TGTGCCAGCAGTTCCCCGGGACAGCAGTATTTT. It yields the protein CASSSPGQQYF.

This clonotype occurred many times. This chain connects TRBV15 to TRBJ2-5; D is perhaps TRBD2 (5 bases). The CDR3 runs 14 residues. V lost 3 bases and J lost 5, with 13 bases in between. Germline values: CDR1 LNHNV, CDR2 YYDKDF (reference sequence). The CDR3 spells CATSSETREETQYF. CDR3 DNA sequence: TGTGCCACCAGCAGTGAAACTAGGGAGGAGACCCAGTACTTC.

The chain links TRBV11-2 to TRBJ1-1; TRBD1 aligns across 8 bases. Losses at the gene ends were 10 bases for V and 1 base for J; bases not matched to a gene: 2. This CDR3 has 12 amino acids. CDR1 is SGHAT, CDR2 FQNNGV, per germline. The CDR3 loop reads CATGTGNTEAFF. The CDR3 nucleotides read TGTGCCACAGGGACAGGGAACACTGAAGCTTTCTTT.

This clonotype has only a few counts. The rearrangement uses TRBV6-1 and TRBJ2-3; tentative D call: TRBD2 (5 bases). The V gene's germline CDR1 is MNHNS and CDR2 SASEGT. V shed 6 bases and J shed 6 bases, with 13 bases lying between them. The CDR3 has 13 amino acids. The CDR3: CASSPFRGDTQYF. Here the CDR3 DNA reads TGTGCCAGCAGCCCCTTCCGGGGTGATACGCAGTATTTT.

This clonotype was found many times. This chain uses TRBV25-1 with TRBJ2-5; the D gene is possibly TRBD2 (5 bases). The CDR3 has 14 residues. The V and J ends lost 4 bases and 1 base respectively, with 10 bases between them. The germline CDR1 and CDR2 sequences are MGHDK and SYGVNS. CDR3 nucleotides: TGTGCCAGCAGTGTTCGAGGGTTCCAAGAGACCCAGTACTTC. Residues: CASSVRGFQETQYF.